This T cell receptor (beta chain) was captured in a study of T-cell reconstitution after alpha-beta-depleted transplantation in children (dated by TCRdb to 2016 to 2017). The study in broad terms: Using TCR repertoire profiling, the study followed T-cell immune reconstitution in a quantitative way in children after TCRalphabeta/CD19-depleted allogeneic hematopoietic cell transplantation.

The research as a whole found: In some patients, high TCRbeta diversity at day 60 was attributed to recipient T cells and intrathymic progenitors that had survived conditioning. The apparently early recovery of alphabetaT-cell counts about two months after transplant reportedly depended on only several hundred rapidly expanded clones that came from non-depleted graft cells. Hyperexpanded clone frequencies declined over subsequent months; after one year, T-cell counts and TCRbeta diversity were mostly attributed to newly produced T cells.

The label giving this sample's treatment or condition can be read as: allogeneic hematopoietic cell transplantation with graft depleted of TCRalphabeta T cells and CD19 B cells. TCRalphabeta/CD19-depleted allogeneic hematopoietic cell grafts were given to the transplant recipients, all of whom were children. This clonotype was observed at least ten times. What antigen it recognizes has not been identified. One base away there is no much larger clone; base qualities are not given. The germline V gene (reference sequence) specifies DFQATT as CDR1 and SNEGSKA as CDR2. Counted from cysteine to phenylalanine, this CDR3 has 10 amino acids. Solely the CDR3 DNA is kept, with 30 bases framed from the first base. V gives up 6 bases and J gives up 11 bases, and the segment between their germline ends measures 13 bases. Libraries were built with PCR. Instrument used: Illumina HiSeq 2500. TCR library preparation used molecular barcoding, with unique molecular identifiers applied to normalize quantification of the TCRbeta repertoire. TCRdb trimmed the raw reads at Q25, called clones with MiXCR and kept productive beta chains. Identical CDR3 proteins give one entry, which carries the most common genes and DNA. The sample includes under 75,000 distinct CDR3 sequences, with about a tenth observed a single time. Less than 15% of the sample rests with the top ten.

The material was PBMCs, obtained before TCRalphabeta/CD19-depleted stem cell transplant. This sequence was found in a boy between 5 and 17 years old with acute myeloid leukemia, due to receive a stem cell transplant. In this chain, TRBV20-1 is recombined with TRBJ1-1, with an unclear D gene assignment. The CDR3 sequence is CSASRTDAFF. The nucleotide sequence is TGCAGTGCCTCAAGGACGGACGCTTTCTTT.